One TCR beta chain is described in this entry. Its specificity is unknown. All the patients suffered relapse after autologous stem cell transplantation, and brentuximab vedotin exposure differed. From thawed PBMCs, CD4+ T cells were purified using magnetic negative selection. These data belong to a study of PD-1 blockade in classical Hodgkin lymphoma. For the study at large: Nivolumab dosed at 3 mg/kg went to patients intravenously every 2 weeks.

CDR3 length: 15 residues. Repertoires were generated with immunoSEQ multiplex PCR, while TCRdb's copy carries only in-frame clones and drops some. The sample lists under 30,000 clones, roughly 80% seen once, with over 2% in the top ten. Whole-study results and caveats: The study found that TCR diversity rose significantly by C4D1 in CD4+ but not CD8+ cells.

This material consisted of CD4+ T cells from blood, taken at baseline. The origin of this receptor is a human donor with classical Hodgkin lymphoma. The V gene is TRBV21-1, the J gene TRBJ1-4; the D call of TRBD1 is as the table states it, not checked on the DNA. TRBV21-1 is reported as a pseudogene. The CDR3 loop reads CASSKGGTGSEKLFF. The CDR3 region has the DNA TGTGCCAGCAGCAAAGGGGGGACAGGGTCTGAAAAACTGTTTTTT.